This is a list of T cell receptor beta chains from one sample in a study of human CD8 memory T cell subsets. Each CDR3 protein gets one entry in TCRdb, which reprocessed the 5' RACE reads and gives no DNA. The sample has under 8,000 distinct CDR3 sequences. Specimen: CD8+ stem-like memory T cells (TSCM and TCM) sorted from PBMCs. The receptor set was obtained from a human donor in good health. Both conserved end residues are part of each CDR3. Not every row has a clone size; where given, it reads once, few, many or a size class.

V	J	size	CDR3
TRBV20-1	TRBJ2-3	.	CSAGGTSGNPDTQYF
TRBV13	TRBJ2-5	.	CASSRGETQYF
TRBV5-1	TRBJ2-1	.	CASSLDPSSYNEQFF
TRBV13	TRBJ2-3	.	CASSLGASGRQDTQYF
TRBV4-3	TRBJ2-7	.	CASSQDLDRGISYEQYF
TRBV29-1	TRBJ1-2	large	CSVGTRNGYTF
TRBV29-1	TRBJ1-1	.	CSVEARQGLGTEAFF
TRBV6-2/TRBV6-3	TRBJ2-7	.	CASSYRTSGNYEQYF
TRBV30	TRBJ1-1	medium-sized	CARVENTEAFF
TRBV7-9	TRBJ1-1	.	CASSLLTNTEAFF
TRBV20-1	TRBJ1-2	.	CSAGPDFYGYTF
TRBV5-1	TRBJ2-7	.	CASSLGLAGTYEQYF
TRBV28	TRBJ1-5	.	CASSLVGGSNQPQHF
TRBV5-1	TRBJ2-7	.	CASSLVLDGGLAGFYEQYF
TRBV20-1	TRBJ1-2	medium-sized	CSARDVAANYGYTF
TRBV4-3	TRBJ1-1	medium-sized	CASSLSHPRNYLTEAFF
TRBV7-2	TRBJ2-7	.	CAAAPTPGAYEQYF
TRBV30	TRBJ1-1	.	CAWSGGFGYDTEAFF
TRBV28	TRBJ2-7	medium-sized	CASSLITPARDRAVHEQYF
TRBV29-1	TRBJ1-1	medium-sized	CSVDRAGRNTEAFF
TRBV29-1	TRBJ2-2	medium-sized	CSVGLRNTGELFF
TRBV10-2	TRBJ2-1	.	CATSRQGGNEQFF
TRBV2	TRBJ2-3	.	CASSGRLAGSTDTQYF
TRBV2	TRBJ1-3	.	CASLDILSGNTIYF
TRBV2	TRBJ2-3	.	CASSPIAGTDTQYF
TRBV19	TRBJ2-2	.	CASSIWAGDPPGELFF
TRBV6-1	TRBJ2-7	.	CASSEAGGLGEQYF
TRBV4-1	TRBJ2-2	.	CASGGPGTGELFF
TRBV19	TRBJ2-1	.	CASSRTGENEQFF
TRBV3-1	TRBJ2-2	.	CASSHNPGELFF
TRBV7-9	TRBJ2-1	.	CASSSLGAKESYNEQFF
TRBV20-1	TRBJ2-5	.	CSARDLPGTGKLETQYF
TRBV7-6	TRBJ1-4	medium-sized	CASSLNEKLFF
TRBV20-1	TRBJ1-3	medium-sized	CSARDLKVTDRGNTIYF
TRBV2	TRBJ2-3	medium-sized	CASRVLDFTDTQYF
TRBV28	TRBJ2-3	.	CASSSARGAKADTQYF
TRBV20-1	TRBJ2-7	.	CSARDADAPYEQYF
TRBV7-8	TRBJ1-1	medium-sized	CASSAISIGGIGTEAFF
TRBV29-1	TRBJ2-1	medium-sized	CSALGTSGHNEQFF
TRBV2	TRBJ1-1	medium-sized	CASSLGSGTEAFF
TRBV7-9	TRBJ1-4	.	CASSLEDPTNEKLFF
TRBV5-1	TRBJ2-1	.	CASSLAGRGLWNEQFF
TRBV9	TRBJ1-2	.	CASSVEDFWYGYTF
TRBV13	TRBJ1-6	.	CASSFGQAAYNSPLHF
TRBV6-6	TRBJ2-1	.	CASSSLAGPLNNEQFF
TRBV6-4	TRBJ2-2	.	CASSETSGNTGELFF
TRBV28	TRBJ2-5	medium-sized	CASSLLGTGGSRETQYF
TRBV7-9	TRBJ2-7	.	CASSLGGDEQYF
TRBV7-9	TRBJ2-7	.	CASSDTDKSFYEQYF
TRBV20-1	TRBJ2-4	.	CSARDTDSVAKNIQYF